The 23 T cell receptor beta chains below were found in one sample sequenced in a study of T-cell reconstitution after alpha-beta-depleted transplantation in children. The authors prepared the TCRbeta library with unique molecular identifiers. Using its own MiXCR run on the PCR reads, TCRdb lists one record per CDR3 protein. Of approximately 200,000 distinct CDR3 sequences listed, roughly 15% are singletons. The sample consisted of PBMCs from the stem cell graft donor, taken from the stem cell graft. The receptors derive from a human donor who donated a stem cell graft to a child with acute lymphoblastic leukemia.

A remark on this clonotype: A much bigger clone sits one base away, suggesting this may be a read error. The chain links TRBV6-5 to TRBJ1-4; tentatively, D is TRBD1 (5 bases). V lost 2 bases and J lost 3, with 16 bases in between. Germline CDR1 and CDR2: MNHEY and SVGAGI. The CDR3 length is 17 residues. CDR3 amino acids: CASSYTSGGSSNEKLFF. For the CDR3, the DNA is TGTGCCAGCAGTTACACCTCCGGGGGGTCATCTAATGAAAAACTGTTTTTT.

There are many counts of this clonotype. The chain combines TRBV5-1 with TRBJ1-1; 9 nucleotides line up with TRBD1. The CDR3 consists of 18 residues. V was pared by 0 bases and J by 1 base, with 10 bases of the junction left unmatched. The V gene's germline CDR1 is SGHRS and CDR2 YFSETQ. The CDR3 spells CASSLGVYGDRANTEAFF. The DNA for the CDR3 is TGCGCCAGCAGCTTGGGGGTGTATGGGGACAGGGCGAACACTGAAGCTTTCTTT. The entire variable domain, with the rest obtained from reference TRBV5-1 and TRBJ1-1, is as follows: KAGVTQTPRYLIKTRGQQVTLSCSPISGHRSVSWYQQTPGQGLQFLFEYFSETQRNKGNFPGRFSGRQFSNSRSEMNVSTLELGDSALYLCASSLGVYGDRANTEAFFGQGTRLTVV.

There are many counts of this clonotype. The gene calls are TRBV7-8 and TRBJ2-1; D unresolved. Per germline, CDR1 SGHVS and CDR2 FQNEAQ. The CDR3 spans 14 residues. Deletions cut 5 bases from V and 0 bases from J, with 8 bases between. CDR3 sequence reads: CASSLTSSYNEQFF. The CDR3 region has the DNA TGTGCCAGCAGCCTAACCTCCTCCTACAATGAGCAGTTCTTC.

This clonotype came up many times. CDR3 bases: TGTGCCAGCAGCTTCCCCGGGGACGGAGAGACCCAGTACTTC. Protein: CASSFPGDGETQYF. V gene TRBV11-2 combines with J gene TRBJ2-5; D is tentatively TRBD1 or TRBD2 (5 bases each). The CDR3 totals 14 residues. The germline V gene has CDR1 SGHAT and CDR2 FQNNGV. Deletions cut 3 bases from V and 4 bases from J, with 12 bases between.

This clonotype was counted ten times or more. At one end, the junction sequence differs from germline, possibly due to a read error. The chain uses TRBV7-7 and TRBJ1-4; D is undetermined. Per the germline V gene, CDR1 is SSHAT and CDR2 is FNYEAQ (reference sequence). The CDR3 runs to 15 residues. CDR3 DNA sequence: TGTGCTAGCAGCCGGAGACGAGGCACTAATGAAAAACTGTTTTTT. Amino acids: CASSRRRGTNEKLFF.

This clonotype was counted between two and nine times. The chain has TRBV20-1 and TRBJ1-1; D perhaps matches TRBD1 (6 bases). Per germline, CDR1 DFQATT and CDR2 SNEGSKA (reference sequence). With 5 bases removed from V and 6 bases from J, the gap between germline ends came to 28 bases. This CDR3 has 17 residues. The CDR3 loop is CSAPGPGQGGGLPEAFF. The CDR3 DNA is TGCAGTGCTCCCGGACCCGGTCAAGGAGGGGGGTTGCCTGAAGCTTTCTTT.

This clonotype has ten or more counts. The J gene is TRBJ1-5, the V gene TRBV10-3; TRBD1 matches 8 bases. This CDR3 region has 14 residues. V was pared by 2 bases and J by 7 bases, with 4 bases of the junction left unmatched. Germline lookup yields CDR1 ENHRY and CDR2 SYGVKD. CDR3 region: CAISEQGAGQPQHF. The CDR3 bases are TGTGCCATCAGTGAGCAGGGGGCCGGGCAGCCCCAGCATTTT.

This clonotype was counted between two and nine times. This chain joins TRBV5-1 and TRBJ2-2; possible D gene TRBD1, 6 bases. The CDR3 is 16 amino acids. Germline loops: CDR1 SGHRS, CDR2 YFSETQ. V was shortened by 1 base and J by 0 bases, with 10 bases between the two germline ends. CDR3 loop: CASSLHGTPNTGELFF. The DNA of the CDR3 is TGCGCCAGCAGCTTGCACGGGACACCGAACACCGGGGAGCTGTTTTTT. Supplemented by reference TRBV5-1 and TRBJ2-2, the full variable domain reads KAGVTQTPRYLIKTRGQQVTLSCSPISGHRSVSWYQQTPGQGLQFLFEYFSETQRNKGNFPGRFSGRQFSNSRSEMNVSTLELGDSALYLCASSLHGTPNTGELFFGEGSRLTVL.

This clonotype occurred many times. V is TRBV29-1 and J is TRBJ1-6; TRBD1 matches 8 bases. In germline, CDR1 is SQVTM, CDR2 ANQGSEA. The trim removed 6 bases at V and 10 bases at J, leaving 8 bases unmatched. The CDR3 loop spans 13 amino acids. Here the CDR3 DNA reads TGCAGCGTCAGGACAGGGCCGAACTCACCCCTCCACTTT. Protein: CSVRTGPNSPLHF.

The sample holds many counts of this clonotype. The rearrangement links TRBV5-6 to TRBJ2-3; D is perhaps TRBD1 or TRBD2 (5 bases each). The CDR3 is 17 amino acids. Trimming stripped 3 bases from V and 4 bases from J, with 21 bases between. Per germline, CDR1 SGHDT and CDR2 YYEEEE. Here the CDR3 DNA reads TGTGCCAGCAGCTCCCCCATTTCGGGACGTGAGGCAGATACGCAGTATTTT. Translation gives CASSSPISGREADTQYF.

The chain joins TRBV3-1 to TRBJ2-1; D remains ambiguous. Germline V CDR1 and CDR2: LGHDT, YNNKEL (reference sequence). Between the trimmed V and J ends, which lost 5 bases and 5 bases, there was a span of 1 base. The CDR3 is 10 residues long. The CDR3 region is CASSDNEQFF. CDR3 DNA: TGTGCCAGCAGCGACAATGAGCAGTTCTTC.

In its sample, this clonotype was seen many times. The chain joins TRBV12-3 or TRBV12-4 to TRBJ2-5; D is ambiguous. V was clipped by 5 bases and J by 1 base, with 8 bases between them. This CDR3 spans 13 amino acids. CDR3 nucleotide sequence: TGTGCCAGCAGTCAAGACATCCAAGAGACCCAGTACTTC. Its protein is CASSQDIQETQYF.

This clonotype appeared a few times. The gene calls are TRBV20-1 and TRBJ2-3; 7 bases are a match to TRBD2. Losses at the gene ends were 1 base for V and 0 bases for J; bases not matched to a gene: 10. The CDR3 consists of 17 residues. CDR1 and CDR2 from the germline V gene are DFQATT and SNEGSKA (reference sequence). The CDR3, as DNA: TGCAGTGCTAGAGCTAGCGGTGCTATTTCTAGCACAGATACGCAGTATTTT. Amino acids: CSARASGAISSTDTQYF.

V gene TRBV5-3 combines with J gene TRBJ2-7; 10 bases map to TRBD1. TRBV5-3 is placed among ORFs of uncertain function. V lost 9 bases and J lost 3; bases outside the gene matches: 12. The CDR3 runs 15 residues. Written as DNA, the CDR3 is TGTGCCATGGGCTTGGGGGACAGGGGATTCTACGAGCAGTACTTC. As protein: CAMGLGDRGFYEQYF.

At least ten counts were recorded for this clonotype. The gene calls are TRBV5-1 and TRBJ1-2; the match to TRBD1 covers 10 bases. The CDR3 spans 15 residues. J was trimmed by 6 bases and V by 4 bases; bases with no gene match: 9. Germline V gene lookup returns CDR1 SGHRS and CDR2 YFSETQ. The CDR3 nucleotides read TGCGCCAGCAGCAGGGGACAGGGGTACGAGGATGGCTACACCTTC. It codes for CASSRGQGYEDGYTF.

This clonotype was recorded many times. J is TRBJ2-1 and V is TRBV5-1, with TRBD2 identical over 7 bases. With 0 bases clipped from V and 5 bases from J, the junction kept 5 bases outside the gene matches. The CDR3 covers 15 residues. The germline V gene has CDR1 SGHRS and CDR2 YFSETQ. CDR3 in DNA: TGCGCCAGCAGCTTGGGATGGACTAGAGACAATGAGCAGTTCTTC. Translated: CASSLGWTRDNEQFF.

This clonotype has at least ten counts. Here the CDR3 DNA reads TGTGCCATCAGGCCATGGATTGTAAATGAGCAGTTCTTC. Translated, it gives CAIRPWIVNEQFF. The chain carries TRBV10-3 and TRBJ2-1, with no clear D. CDR3 size: 13 residues. CDR1 is ENHRY and CDR2 is SYGVKD in the germline V gene. Between the trimmed V and J ends, which lost 6 bases and 7 bases, there was a span of 13 bases.

The table lists this clonotype with a count of one. The CDR3 nucleotides are TGCAGCGCCCGGACGGTGAACACTGAAGCTTTCTTT. Translated: CSARTVNTEAFF. The chain has TRBV29-1 and TRBJ1-1; D call uncertain. Germline CDR1 and CDR2: SQVTM and ANQGSEA. V was shortened by 7 bases and J by 0 bases, with 9 bases between the two germline ends. The CDR3 is 12 amino acids. Supplemented by reference TRBV29-1 and TRBJ1-1, the full variable domain reads SAVISQKPSRDICQRGTSLTIQCQVDSQVTMMFWYRQQPGQSLTLIATANQGSEATYESGFVIDKFPISRPNLTFSTLTVSNMSPEDSSIYLCSARTVNTEAFFGQGTRLTVV.

Ten or more counts support this clonotype. V usage is TRBV12-3 or TRBV12-4 and J usage is TRBJ2-5; TRBD2 matches 11 bases. CDR3 length equals 15 residues. V shed 3 bases, J shed 5 bases, and the junction held 5 bases outside the gene matches. The DNA of the CDR3 is TGTGCCAGCAGTTTTATACTAGCGGGAGTCGAGACCCAGTACTTC. Translation gives CASSFILAGVETQYF.

Concerning this clonotype: At one end, the junction sequence differs from germline, possibly due to a read error. The CDR3, as DNA: TGCAGTGCTAGACGTAATGCGAGGGGAGCTAACTATAGCTACACCTTC. This encodes CSARRNARGANYSYTF. The gene calls are TRBV20-1 and TRBJ1-2; the D gene is possibly TRBD1 (5 bases). The CDR3 runs 16 residues. Germline V gives CDR1 DFQATT, CDR2 SNEGSKA (reference sequence).

This clonotype was counted many times. The gene calls are TRBV12-3 or TRBV12-4 and TRBJ2-2, with 10 bases that match TRBD2. V dropped 1 base and J dropped 7; count of bases not matched to a gene: 6. This CDR3 spans 16 amino acids. CDR3 region: CASSLGLAGVNGELFF. In DNA, the CDR3 is TGTGCCAGCAGTTTAGGGCTAGCGGGAGTCAACGGGGAGCTGTTTTTT.

The table lists this clonotype with many counts. The V gene is TRBV28, the J gene TRBJ2-7, with TRBD2 matching 16 bases. Trimming took 6 bases from V and 4 from J; bases not matched to a gene: 3. The germline V gene has CDR1 MDHEN and CDR2 SYDVKM. The CDR3 is made up of 15 amino acids. For the CDR3, the DNA is TGTGCCAGCAGGGGACTAGCGGGAGGGCCTTACGAGCAGTACTTC. Protein product: CASRGLAGGPYEQYF.

V is TRBV11-2 and J is TRBJ2-3, with D possibly TRBD2 on 5 matching bases. The CDR3 spans 15 residues. Trimming removed 5 bases at V and 5 bases at J, with 17 bases between. CDR1 is SGHAT and CDR2 is FQNNGV in the germline V gene. In nucleotides, the CDR3 is TGTGCCAGCAGCCCACCGGAGGCCCGGGGAGATACGCAGTATTTT. As protein: CASSPPEARGDTQYF.